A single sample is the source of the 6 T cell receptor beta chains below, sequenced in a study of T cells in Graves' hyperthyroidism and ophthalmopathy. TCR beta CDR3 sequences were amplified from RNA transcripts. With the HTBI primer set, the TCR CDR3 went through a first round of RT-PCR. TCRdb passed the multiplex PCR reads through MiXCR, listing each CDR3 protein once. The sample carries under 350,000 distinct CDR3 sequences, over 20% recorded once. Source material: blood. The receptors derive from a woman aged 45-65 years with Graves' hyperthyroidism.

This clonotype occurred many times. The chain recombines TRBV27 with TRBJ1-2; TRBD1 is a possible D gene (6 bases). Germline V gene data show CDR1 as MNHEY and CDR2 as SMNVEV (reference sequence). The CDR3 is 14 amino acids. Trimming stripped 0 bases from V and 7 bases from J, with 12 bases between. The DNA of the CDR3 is TGTGCCAGCAGTTTATCGGAGACAGGACTTGGCTACACCTTC. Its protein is CASSLSETGLGYTF.

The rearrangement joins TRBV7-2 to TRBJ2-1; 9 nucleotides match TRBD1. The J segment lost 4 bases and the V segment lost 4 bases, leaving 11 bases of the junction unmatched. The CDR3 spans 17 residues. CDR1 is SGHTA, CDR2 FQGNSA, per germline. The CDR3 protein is CASSSRRPGTGYNEQFF. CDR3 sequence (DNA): TGTGCCAGCAGCTCCCGCCGACCCGGGACAGGGTACAATGAGCAGTTCTTC.

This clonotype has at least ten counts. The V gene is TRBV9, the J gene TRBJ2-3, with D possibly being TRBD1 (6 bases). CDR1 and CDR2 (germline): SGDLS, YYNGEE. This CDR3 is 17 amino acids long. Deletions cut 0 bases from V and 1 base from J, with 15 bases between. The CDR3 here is CASSVGVQGAGTDTQYF. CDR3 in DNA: TGTGCCAGCAGCGTAGGAGTACAGGGAGCAGGCACAGATACGCAGTATTTT.

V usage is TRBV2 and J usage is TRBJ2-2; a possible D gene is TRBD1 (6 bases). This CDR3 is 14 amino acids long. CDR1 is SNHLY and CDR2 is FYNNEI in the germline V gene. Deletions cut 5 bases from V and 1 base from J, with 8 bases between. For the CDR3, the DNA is TGTGCCAGCAGTCGGACAGAGAACACCGGGGAGCTGTTTTTT. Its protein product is CASSRTENTGELFF.

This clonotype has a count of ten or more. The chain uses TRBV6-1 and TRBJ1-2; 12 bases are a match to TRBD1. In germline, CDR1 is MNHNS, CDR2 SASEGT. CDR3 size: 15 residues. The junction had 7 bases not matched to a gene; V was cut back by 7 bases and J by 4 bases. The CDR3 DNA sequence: TGTGCCAGCAAAACAGGGACAGGGGGCGTCTATGGCTACACCTTC. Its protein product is CASKTGTGGVYGYTF.

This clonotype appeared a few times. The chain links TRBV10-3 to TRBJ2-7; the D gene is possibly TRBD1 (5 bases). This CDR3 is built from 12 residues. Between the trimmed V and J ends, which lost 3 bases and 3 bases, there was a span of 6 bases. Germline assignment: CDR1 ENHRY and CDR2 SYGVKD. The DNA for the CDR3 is TGTGCCATCAGTGACAGGGACTACGAGCAGTACTTC. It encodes CAISDRDYEQYF.